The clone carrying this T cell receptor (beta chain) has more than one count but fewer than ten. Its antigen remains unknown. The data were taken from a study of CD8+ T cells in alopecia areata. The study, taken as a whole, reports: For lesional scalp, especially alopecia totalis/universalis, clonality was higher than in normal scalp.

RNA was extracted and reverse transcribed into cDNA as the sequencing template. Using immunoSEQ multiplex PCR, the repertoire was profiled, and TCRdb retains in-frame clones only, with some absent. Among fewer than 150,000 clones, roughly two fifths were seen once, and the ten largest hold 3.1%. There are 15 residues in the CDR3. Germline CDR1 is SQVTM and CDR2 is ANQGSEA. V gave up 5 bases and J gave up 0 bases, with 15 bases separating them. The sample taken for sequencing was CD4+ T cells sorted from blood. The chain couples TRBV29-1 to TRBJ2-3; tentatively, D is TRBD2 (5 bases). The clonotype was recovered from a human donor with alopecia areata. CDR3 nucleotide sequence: TGCAGCGTTTCAGGTCCGGGGTATAGCACAGATACGCAGTATTTT. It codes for CSVSGPGYSTDTQYF.